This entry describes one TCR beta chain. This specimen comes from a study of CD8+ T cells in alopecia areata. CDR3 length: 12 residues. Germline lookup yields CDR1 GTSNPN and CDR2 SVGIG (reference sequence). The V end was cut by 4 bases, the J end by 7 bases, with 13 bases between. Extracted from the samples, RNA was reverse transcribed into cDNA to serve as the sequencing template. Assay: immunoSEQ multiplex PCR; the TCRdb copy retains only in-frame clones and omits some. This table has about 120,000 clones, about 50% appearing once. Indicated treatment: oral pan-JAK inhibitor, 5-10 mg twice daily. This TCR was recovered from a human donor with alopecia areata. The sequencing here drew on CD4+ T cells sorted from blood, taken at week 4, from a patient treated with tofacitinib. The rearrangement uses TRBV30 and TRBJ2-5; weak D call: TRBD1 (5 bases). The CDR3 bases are TGTGCCTGGATGTCAGGGTCCGGGACCCAGTACTTC. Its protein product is CAWMSGSGTQYF. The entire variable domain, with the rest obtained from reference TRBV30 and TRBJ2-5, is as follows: SQTIHQWPATLVQPVGSPLSLECTVEGTSNPNLYWYRQAAGRGLQLLFYSVGIGQISSEVPQNLSASRPQDRQFILSSKKLLLSDSGFYLCAWMSGSGTQYFGPGTRLLVL.